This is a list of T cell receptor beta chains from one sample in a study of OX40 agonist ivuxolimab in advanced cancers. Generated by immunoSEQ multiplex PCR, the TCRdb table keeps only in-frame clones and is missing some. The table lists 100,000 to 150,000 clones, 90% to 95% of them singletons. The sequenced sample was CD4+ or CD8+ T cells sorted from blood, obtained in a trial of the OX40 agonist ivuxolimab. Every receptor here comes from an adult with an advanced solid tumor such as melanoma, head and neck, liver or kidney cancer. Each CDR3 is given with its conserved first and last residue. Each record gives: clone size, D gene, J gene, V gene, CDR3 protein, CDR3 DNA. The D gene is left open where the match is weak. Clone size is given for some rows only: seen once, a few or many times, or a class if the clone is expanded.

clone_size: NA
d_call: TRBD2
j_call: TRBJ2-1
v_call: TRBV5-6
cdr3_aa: CASSLVGSGGMHEQFF
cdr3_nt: TGTGCCAGCAGCTTGGTGGGTAGCGGGGGGATGCATGAGCAGTTCTTC

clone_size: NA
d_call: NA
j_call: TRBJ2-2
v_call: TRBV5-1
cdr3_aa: CASSFRGTGELFF
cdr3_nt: TGCGCCAGCAGCTTTCGGGGAACCGGGGAGCTGTTTTTT

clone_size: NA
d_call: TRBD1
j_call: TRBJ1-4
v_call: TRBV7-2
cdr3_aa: CASSSRGGGATNEKLFF
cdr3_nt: TGTGCCAGCAGCTCCCGTGGAGGGGGCGCAACTAATGAAAAACTGTTTTTT

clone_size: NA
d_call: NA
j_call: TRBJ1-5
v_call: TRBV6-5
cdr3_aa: CASRTKGTNQPQHF
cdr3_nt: TGTGCCAGCAGAACCAAGGGAACCAATCAGCCCCAGCATTTT

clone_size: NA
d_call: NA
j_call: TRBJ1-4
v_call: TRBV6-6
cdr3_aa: CASAPTATNEKLFF
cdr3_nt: TGTGCCAGCGCCCCGACAGCAACTAATGAAAAACTGTTTTTT

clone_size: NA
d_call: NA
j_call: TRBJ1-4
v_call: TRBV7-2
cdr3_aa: CASSLYRRNEKLFF
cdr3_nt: TGTGCCAGCAGCTTATACCGGAGGAATGAAAAACTGTTTTTT

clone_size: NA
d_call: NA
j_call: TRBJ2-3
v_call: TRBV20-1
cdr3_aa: CSANTGQRQYF
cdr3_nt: TGCAGTGCCAACACAGGGCAGAGGCAGTATTTT

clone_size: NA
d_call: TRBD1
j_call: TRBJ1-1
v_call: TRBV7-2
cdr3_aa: CASSLADRGAFF
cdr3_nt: TGTGCCAGCAGCTTAGCGGACAGGGGAGCTTTCTTT

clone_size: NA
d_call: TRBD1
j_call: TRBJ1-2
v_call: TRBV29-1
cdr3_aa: CSVGAGGSYTF
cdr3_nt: TGCAGCGTTGGCGCAGGGGGAAGTTACACCTTC

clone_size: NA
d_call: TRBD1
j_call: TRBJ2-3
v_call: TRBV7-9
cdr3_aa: CASSLGTGASTDTQYF
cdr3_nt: TGTGCCAGCAGCTTGGGGACAGGGGCTAGCACAGATACGCAGTATTTT

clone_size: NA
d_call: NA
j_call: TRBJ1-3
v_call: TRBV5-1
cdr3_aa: CASSLELSSGNTIYF
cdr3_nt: TGCGCCAGCAGCTTAGAACTGAGCTCTGGAAACACCATATATTTT

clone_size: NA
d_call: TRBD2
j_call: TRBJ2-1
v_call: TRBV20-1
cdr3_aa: CSPTLSGGQFF
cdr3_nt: TGCAGTCCAACTCTTTCGGGAGGGCAGTTCTTC

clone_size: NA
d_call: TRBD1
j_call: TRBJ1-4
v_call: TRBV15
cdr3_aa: CATIRDSMNEKLFF
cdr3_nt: TGTGCCACCATCAGGGACAGTATGAATGAAAAACTGTTTTTT

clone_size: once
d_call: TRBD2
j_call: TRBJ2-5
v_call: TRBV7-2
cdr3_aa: CASSLSLAGGGETQYF
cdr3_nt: TGTGCCAGCAGCTTAAGTTTAGCGGGAGGGGGGGAGACCCAGTACTTC

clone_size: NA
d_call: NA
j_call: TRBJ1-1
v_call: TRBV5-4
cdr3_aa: CASRRGAGGTEAFF
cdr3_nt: TGCGCCAGCAGGCGGGGGGCGGGGGGAACTGAAGCTTTCTTT

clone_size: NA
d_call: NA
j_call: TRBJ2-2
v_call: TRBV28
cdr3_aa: CASSLVYRTGELFF
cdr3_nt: TGTGCCAGCAGTTTAGTTTATCGCACCGGGGAGCTGTTTTTT

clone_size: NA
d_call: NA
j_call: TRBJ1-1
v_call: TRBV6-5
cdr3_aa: CASSYPGTGNTEAFF
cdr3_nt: TGTGCCAGCAGTTACCCCGGGACGGGGAACACTGAAGCTTTCTTT

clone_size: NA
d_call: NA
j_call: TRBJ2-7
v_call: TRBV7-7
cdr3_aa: CASSLGGSGSYEQYF
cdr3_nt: TGTGCCAGCAGCTTAGGGGGATCAGGTTCCTACGAGCAGTACTTC

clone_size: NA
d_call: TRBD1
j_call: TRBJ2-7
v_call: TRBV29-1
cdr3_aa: CSVDRGYEQYF
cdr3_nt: TGCAGCGTTGACAGGGGGTACGAGCAGTACTTC

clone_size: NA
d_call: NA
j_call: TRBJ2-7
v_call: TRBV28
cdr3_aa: CASSLGSFYSYEQYF
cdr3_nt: TGTGCCAGCAGTTTGGGGTCTTTCTACTCCTACGAGCAGTACTTC

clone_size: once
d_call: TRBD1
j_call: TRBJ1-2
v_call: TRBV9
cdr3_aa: CASSSTTRGRGYGYTF
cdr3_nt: TGTGCCAGCAGCTCTACCACCAGGGGGCGCGGCTATGGCTACACCTTC

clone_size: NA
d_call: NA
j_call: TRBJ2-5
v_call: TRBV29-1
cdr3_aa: CSVDSQGWYQETQYF
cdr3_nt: TGCAGCGTTGATTCGCAGGGGTGGTACCAAGAGACCCAGTACTTC

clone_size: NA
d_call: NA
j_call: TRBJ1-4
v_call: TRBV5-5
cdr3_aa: CASSSRDIEKLFF
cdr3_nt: TGTGCCAGCAGCTCACGGGACATTGAAAAACTGTTTTTT

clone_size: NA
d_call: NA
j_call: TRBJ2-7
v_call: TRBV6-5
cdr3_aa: CASSYVSRGGDEQYF
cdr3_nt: TGTGCCAGCAGTTACGTCAGCAGGGGAGGAGACGAGCAGTACTTC

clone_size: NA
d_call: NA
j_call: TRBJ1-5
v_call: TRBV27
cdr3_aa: CASSSLGGPNQPQHF
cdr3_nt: TGTGCCAGCAGTTCACTCGGGGGGCCGAATCAGCCCCAGCATTTT

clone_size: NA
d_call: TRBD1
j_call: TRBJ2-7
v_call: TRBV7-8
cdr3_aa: CAIWDRGYEQYF
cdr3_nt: TGTGCCATCTGGGACAGGGGCTACGAGCAGTACTTC

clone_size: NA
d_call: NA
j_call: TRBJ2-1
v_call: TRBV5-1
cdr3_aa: CASSLAGPPSSYNEQFF
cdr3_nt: TGCGCCAGCAGCTTGGCCGGGCCCCCAAGCTCCTACAATGAGCAGTTCTTC

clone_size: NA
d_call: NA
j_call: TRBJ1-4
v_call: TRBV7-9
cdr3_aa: CASSPGRGINEKLFF
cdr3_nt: TGTGCCAGCAGCCCAGGTAGAGGGATTAATGAAAAACTGTTTTTT

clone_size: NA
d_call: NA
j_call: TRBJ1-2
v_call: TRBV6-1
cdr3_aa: CASSEGGSDVGYTF
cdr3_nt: TGTGCCAGCAGTGAAGGGGGATCAGATGTTGGCTACACCTTC

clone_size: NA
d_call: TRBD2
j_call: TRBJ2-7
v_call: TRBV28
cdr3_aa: CASSSPLSGTGGEQYF
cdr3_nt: TGTGCCAGCAGTTCCCCTCTTAGCGGGACCGGGGGCGAGCAGTACTTC

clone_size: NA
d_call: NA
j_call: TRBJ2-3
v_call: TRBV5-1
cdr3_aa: CASSRGASSSTDTQYF
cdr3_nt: TGCGCCAGCAGTCGAGGAGCTTCCTCTAGCACAGATACGCAGTATTTT

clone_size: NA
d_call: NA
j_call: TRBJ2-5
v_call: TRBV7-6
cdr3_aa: CASSPSTHVETQYF
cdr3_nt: TGTGCCAGCAGCCCTTCAACCCATGTGGAGACCCAGTACTTC

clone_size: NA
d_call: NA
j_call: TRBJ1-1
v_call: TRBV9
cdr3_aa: CASSVGAWGEAFF
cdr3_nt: TGTGCCAGCAGCGTGGGGGCTTGGGGGGAAGCTTTCTTT

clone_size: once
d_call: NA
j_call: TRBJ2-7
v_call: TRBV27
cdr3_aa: CASKSGRPGGWPYEQYF
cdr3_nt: TGTGCCAGCAAATCCGGCCGTCCGGGCGGATGGCCTTACGAGCAGTACTTC

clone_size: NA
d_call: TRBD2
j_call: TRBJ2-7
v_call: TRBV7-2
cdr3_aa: CASSSRGVKSSYEQYF
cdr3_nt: TGTGCCAGCAGCTCCCGGGGGGTGAAAAGCTCCTACGAGCAGTACTTC

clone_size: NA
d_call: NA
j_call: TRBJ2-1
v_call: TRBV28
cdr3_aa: CASSLKLLENEQFF
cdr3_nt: TGTGCCAGCAGTTTGAAGCTTCTAGAGAATGAGCAGTTCTTC

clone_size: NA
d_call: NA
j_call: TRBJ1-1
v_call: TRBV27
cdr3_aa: CASTTVWGRNTEAFF
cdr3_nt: TGTGCCAGCACCACGGTTTGGGGCCGGAACACTGAAGCTTTCTTT

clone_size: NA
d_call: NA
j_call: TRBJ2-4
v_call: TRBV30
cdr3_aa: CAWSDGTSWVIQYF
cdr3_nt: TGTGCCTGGAGTGACGGGACTTCTTGGGTCATTCAGTACTTC

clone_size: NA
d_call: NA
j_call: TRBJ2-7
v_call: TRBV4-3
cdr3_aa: CASSQDRAERSYEQYF
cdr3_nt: TGCGCCAGCAGCCAAGATCGGGCGGAGAGGTCCTACGAGCAGTACTTC

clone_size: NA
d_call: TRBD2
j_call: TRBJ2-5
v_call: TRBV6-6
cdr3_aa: CASGGQAQETQYF
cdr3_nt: TGTGCAAGCGGGGGGCAGGCCCAAGAGACCCAGTACTTC

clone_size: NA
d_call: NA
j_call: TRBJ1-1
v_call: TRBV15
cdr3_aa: CATTIGGRTEAFF
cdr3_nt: TGTGCCACCACCATTGGGGGTAGAACTGAAGCTTTCTTT

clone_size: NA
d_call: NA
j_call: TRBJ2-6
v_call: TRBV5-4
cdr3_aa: CASSLVGASGANVLTF
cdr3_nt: TGTGCCAGCAGCTTGGTTGGTGCCTCTGGGGCCAACGTCCTGACTTTC

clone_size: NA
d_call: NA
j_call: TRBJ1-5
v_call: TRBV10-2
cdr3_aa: CASSEEGWGQPQHF
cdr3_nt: TGCGCCAGCAGTGAGGAGGGGTGGGGTCAGCCCCAGCATTTT

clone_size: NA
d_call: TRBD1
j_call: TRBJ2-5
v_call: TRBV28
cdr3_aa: CASSLRDRKETQYF
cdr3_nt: TGTGCCAGCAGTTTAAGGGACAGAAAAGAGACCCAGTACTTC

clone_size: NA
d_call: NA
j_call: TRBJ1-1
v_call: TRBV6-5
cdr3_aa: CASSLQDFTEAFF
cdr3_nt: TGTGCCAGCAGCTTACAGGATTTCACTGAAGCTTTCTTT

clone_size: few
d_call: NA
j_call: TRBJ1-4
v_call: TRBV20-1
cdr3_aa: CSARTSEKLFF
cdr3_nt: TGCAGTGCAAGGACGTCTGAAAAACTGTTTTTT

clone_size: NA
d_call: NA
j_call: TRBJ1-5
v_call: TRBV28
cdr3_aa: CASRAGFQPQHF
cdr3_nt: TGTGCCAGCAGGGCAGGGTTTCAGCCCCAGCATTTT

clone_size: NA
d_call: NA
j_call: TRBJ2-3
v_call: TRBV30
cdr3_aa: CAWSGVSPSDTQYF
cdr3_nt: TGTGCCTGGAGTGGAGTAAGTCCTTCGGATACGCAGTATTTT

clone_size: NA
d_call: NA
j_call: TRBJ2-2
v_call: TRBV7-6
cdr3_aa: CASSLTQWAGELFF
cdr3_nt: TGTGCCAGCAGCTTAACGCAATGGGCCGGGGAGCTGTTTTTT

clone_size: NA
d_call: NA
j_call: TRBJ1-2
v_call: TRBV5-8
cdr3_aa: CASTSPRGDRYGYTF
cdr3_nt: TGTGCCAGCACGTCGCCCAGGGGAGATAGGTATGGCTACACCTTC

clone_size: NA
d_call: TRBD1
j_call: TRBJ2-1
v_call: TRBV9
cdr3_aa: CASSPRQGATPSNEQFF
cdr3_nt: TGTGCCAGCAGCCCACGACAGGGGGCCACCCCATCCAATGAGCAGTTCTTC

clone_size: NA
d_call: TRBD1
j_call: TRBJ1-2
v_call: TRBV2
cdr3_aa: CASSEATRGDYGYTF
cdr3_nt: TGTGCCAGCAGTGAAGCTACCAGGGGGGACTATGGCTACACCTTC

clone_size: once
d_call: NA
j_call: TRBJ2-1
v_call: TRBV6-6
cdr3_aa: CASSYSRGEQFF
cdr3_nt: TGTGCCAGCAGTTACTCGCGAGGTGAGCAGTTCTTC